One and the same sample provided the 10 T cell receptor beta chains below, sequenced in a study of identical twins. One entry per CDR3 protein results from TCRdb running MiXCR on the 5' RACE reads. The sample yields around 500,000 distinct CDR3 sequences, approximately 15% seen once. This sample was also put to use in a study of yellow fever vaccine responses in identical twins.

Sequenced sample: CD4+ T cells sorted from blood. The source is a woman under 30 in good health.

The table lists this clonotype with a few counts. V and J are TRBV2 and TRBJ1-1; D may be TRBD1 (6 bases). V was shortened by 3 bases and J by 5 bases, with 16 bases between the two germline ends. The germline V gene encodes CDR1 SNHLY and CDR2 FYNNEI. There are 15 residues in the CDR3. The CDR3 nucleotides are TGTGCCAGCAGTGACAAAGTGGGGGGCAGGACTGAAGCTTTCTTT. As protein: CASSDKVGGRTEAFF.

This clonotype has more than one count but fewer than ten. The CDR3 loop is CASSSFLGVPGQGPTDTQYF. Written as DNA, the CDR3 is TGTGCCAGCAGTTCATTCTTGGGGGTCCCGGGACAGGGCCCCACAGATACGCAGTATTTT. The chain combines TRBV6-2 or TRBV6-3 with TRBJ2-3; 9 nucleotides agree with TRBD1. From germline, CDR1 is MNHEY and CDR2 SVGEGT. This CDR3 contains 20 residues. With V trimmed by 4 bases and J by 2 bases, 19 bases remained unmatched.

CDR3 nucleotides: TGTGCCAGCAGTAAAGGGACAGGGGGCTCCTACGAGCAGTACTTC. Protein sequence: CASSKGTGGSYEQYF. The chain has TRBV6-1 and TRBJ2-7, with TRBD1 matching 11 bases. This CDR3 is built from 15 residues. The junction had 3 bases not matched to a gene; V was cut back by 5 bases and J by 0 bases. Germline CDR1 is MNHNS and CDR2 is SASEGT.

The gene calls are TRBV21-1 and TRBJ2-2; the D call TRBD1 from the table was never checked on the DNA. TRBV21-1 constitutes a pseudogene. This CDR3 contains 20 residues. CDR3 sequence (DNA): TGTGCCAGCAGCAAATTACCAAACCCCCGGGACAGGGGGCTCACCGGGGAGCTGTTTTTT. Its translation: CASSKLPNPRDRGLTGELFF.

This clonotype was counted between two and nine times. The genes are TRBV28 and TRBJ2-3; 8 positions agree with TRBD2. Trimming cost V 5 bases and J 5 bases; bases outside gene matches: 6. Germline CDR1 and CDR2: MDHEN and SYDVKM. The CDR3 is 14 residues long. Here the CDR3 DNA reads TGTGCCAGCAGTCCAAGCGGGAGTGGAGATACGCAGTATTTT. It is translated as CASSPSGSGDTQYF. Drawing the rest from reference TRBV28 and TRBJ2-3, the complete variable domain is DVKVTQSSRYLVKRTGEKVFLECVQDMDHENMFWYRQDPGLGLRLIYFSYDVKMKEKGDIPEGYSVSREKKERFSLILESASTNQTSMYLCASSPSGSGDTQYFGPGTRLTVL.

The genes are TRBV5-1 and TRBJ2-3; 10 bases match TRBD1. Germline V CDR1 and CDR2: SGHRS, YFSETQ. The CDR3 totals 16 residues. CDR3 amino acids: CSSGRQGAVSTDTQYF. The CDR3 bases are TGCAGCAGCGGCAGACAGGGGGCAGTGAGCACAGATACGCAGTATTTT. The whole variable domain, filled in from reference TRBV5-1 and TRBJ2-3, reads KAGVTQTPRYLIKTRGQQVTLSCSPISGHRSVSWYQQTPGQGLQFLFEYFSETQRNKGNFPGRFSGRQFSNSRSEMNVSTLELGDSALYLCSSGRQGAVSTDTQYFGPGTRLTVL.

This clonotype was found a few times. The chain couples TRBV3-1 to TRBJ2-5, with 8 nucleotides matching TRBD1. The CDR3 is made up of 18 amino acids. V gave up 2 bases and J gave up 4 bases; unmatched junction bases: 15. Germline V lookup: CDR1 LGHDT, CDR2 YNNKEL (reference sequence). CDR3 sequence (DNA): TGTGCCAGCAGCCAACAACGGATCATAGACAGGGGCGGAGAGACCCAGTACTTC. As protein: CASSQQRIIDRGGETQYF.

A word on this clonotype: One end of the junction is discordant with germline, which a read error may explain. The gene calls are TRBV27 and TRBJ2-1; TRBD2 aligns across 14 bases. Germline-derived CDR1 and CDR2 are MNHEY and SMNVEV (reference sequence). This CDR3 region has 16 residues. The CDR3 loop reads CASTAGLAGEFNEQIF. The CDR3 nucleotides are TGTGCCAGCACCGCGGGACTAGCGGGAGAGTTTAATGAGCAGATCTTC.

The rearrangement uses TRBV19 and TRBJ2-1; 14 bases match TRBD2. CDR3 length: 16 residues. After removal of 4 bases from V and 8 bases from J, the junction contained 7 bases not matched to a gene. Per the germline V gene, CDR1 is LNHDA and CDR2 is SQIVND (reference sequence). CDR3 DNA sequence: TGTGCCAGTAGTAGGACTAGCGGGAGGAATCCCCATGAGCAGTTCTTC. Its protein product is CASSRTSGRNPHEQFF.

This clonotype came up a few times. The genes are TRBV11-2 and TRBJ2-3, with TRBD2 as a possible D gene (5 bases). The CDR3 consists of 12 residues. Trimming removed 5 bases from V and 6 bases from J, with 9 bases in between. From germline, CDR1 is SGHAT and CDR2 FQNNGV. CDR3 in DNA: TGTGCCAGCAGCCACGGGGTGGATACGCAGTATTTT. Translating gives CASSHGVDTQYF.